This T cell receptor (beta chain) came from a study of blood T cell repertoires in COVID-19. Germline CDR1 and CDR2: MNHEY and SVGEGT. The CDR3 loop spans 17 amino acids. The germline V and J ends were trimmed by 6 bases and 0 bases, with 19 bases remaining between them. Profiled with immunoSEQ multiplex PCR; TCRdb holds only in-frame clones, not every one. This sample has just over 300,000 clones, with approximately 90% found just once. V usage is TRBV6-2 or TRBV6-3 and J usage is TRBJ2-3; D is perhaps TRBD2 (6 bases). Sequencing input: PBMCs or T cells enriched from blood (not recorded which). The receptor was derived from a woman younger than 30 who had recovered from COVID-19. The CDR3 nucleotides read TGTGCCAGCAGCTCACTACCCGGGAGACCCAGCACAGATACGCAGTATTTT. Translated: CASSSLPGRPSTDTQYF.